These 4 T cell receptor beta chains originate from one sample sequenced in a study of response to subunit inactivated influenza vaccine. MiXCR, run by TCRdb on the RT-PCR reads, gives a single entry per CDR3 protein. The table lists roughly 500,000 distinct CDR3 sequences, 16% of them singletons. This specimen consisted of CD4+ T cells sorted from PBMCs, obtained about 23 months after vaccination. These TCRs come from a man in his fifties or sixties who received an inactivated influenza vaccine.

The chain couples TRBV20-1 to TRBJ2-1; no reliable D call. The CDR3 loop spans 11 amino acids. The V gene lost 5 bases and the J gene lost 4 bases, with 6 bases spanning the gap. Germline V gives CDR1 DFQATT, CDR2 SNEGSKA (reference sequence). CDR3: CSAGIYNEQFF. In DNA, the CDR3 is TGCAGTGCTGGAATATACAATGAGCAGTTCTTC.

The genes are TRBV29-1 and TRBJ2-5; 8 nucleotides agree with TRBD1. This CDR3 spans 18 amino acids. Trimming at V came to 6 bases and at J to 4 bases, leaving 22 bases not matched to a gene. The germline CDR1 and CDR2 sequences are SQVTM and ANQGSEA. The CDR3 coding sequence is TGCAGCGTAGATCCCGTCGGGACAGGTTTTGGTCAACGAGAGACCCAGTACTTC. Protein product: CSVDPVGTGFGQRETQYF.

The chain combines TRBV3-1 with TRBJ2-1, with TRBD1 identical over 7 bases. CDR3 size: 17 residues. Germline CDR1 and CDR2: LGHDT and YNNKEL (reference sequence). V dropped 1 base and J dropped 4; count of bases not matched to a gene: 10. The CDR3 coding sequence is TGTGCCAGCAGCCAAGGAATCAGGACAGGAACATACAATGAGCAGTTCTTC. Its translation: CASSQGIRTGTYNEQFF.

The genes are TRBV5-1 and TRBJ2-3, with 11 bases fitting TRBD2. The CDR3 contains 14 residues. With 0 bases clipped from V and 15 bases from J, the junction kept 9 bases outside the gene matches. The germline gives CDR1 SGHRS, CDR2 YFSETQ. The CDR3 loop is CASSLESSGGKLYF. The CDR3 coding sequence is TGCGCCAGCAGCTTGGAGTCTAGCGGGGGGAAGCTCTATTTT.